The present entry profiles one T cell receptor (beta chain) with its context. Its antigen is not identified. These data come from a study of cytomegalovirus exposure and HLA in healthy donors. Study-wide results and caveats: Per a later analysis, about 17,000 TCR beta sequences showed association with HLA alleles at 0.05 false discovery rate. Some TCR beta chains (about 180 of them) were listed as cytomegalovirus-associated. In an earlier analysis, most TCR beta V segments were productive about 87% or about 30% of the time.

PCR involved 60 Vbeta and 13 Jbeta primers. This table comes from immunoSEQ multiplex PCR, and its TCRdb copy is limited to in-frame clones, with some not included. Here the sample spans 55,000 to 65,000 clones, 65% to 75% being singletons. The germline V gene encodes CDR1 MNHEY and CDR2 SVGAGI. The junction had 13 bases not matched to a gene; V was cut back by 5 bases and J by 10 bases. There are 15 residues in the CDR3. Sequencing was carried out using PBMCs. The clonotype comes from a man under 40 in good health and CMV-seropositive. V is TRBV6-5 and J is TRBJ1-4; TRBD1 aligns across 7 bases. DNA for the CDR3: TGTGCCAGCAGTCCAGGACAGGCCTCAGTGGTAAAACTGTTTTTT. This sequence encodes CASSPGQASVVKLFF.